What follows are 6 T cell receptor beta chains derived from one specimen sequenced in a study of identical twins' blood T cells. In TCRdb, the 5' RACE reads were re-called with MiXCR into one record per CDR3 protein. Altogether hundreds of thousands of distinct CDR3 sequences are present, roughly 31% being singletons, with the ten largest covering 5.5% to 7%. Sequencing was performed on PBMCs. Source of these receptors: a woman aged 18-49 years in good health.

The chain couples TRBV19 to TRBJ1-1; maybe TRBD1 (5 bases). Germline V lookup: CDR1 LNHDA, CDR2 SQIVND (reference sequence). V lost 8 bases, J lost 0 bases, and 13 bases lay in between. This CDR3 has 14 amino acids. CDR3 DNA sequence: TGTGCCAGTGGGTGGGAGGGGATGAACACTGAAGCTTTCTTT. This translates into CASGWEGMNTEAFF.

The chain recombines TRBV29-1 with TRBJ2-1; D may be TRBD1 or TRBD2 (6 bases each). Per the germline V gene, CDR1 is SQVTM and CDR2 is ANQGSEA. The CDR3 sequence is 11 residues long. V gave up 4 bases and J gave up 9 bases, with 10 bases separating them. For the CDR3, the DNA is TGCAGCGTTGGGGGGGCCTTTGAGCAGTTCTTC. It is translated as CSVGGAFEQFF.

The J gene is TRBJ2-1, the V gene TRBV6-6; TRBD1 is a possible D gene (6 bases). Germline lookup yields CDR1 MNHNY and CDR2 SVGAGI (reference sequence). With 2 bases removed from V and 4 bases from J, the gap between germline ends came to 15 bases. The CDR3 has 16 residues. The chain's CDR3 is CASSYRSGTKYNEQFF. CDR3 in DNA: TGTGCCAGCAGTTACCGATCCGGGACAAAGTACAATGAGCAGTTCTTC.

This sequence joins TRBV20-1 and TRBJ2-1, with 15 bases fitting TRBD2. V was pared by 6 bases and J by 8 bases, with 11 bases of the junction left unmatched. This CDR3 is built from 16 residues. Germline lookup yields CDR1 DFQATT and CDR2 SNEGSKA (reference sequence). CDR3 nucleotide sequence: TGCAGTGCCCCTGGGACTAGCGGGAGGAGTGCCGATGAGCAGTTCTTC. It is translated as CSAPGTSGRSADEQFF.

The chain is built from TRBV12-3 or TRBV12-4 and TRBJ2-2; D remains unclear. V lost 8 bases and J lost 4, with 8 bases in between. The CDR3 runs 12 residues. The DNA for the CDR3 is TGTGCCAGCGGAGACCTCACCGGGGAGCTGTTTTTT. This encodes CASGDLTGELFF.

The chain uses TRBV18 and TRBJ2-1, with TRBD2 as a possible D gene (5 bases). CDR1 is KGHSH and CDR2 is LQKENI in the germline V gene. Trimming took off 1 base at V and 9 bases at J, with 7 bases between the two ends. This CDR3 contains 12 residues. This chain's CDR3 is CASSPRAAEQFF. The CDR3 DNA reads TGTGCCAGCTCACCACGAGCGGCTGAGCAGTTCTTC.